The 20 T cell receptor beta chains below all came from one sample that was sequenced in a study of ipilimumab plus nivolumab after autologous stem cell transplantation (dated by TCRdb to about 2021). The library was built by means of the immunoSEQ multiplex PCR assay. TCRdb obtained this table from immuneACCESS and retained in-frame rearrangements with V and J assigned. These tables miss some clones; where compared with another copy, unresolved V genes account for less than half of the shortfall, and the remainder is unexplained. The table for this sample lists 20,000 to 25,000 clones; 74% of them were counted only once. The top ten hold about 23% of the sample. The sequencing used PBMCs, collected in a trial of ipilimumab plus nivolumab as post-transplant consolidation. The receptors here all came from a male donor with diffuse large B-cell lymphoma.

V is TRBV11-1 and J is TRBJ1-1; D is unclear. V lost 4 bases and J 0 bases, leaving 12 bases between the germline ends. The CDR3 runs 15 residues. The germline V gene encodes CDR1 SGHAT and CDR2 FQDESV (reference sequence). The CDR3 DNA reads as TGTGCCAGCAGCTCCACAGTTAATATGAACACTGAAGCTTTCTTT. This codes for CASSSTVNMNTEAFF.

The J gene is TRBJ2-1, the V gene TRBV5-1; 11 positions agree with TRBD2. Per the germline V gene, CDR1 is SGHRS and CDR2 is YFSETQ. The CDR3 length is 15 residues. J gave up 5 bases and V 3 bases, and 4 bases lay outside the gene matches. The CDR3 DNA sequence: TGCGCCAGCAGCTATTTAGCGGGGGGGCACAATGAGCAGTTCTTC. Protein product: CASSYLAGGHNEQFF.

This sequence joins TRBV6-1 and TRBJ1-1; maybe TRBD1 (6 bases). V gave up 6 bases and J gave up 9 bases, with 17 bases separating them. Germline lookup yields CDR1 MNHNS and CDR2 SASEGT. This CDR3 comprises 13 residues. This chain's CDR3 is CASRPSQGNQAFF. The CDR3 region has the DNA TGTGCCAGCAGACCATCCCAGGGGAACCAAGCTTTCTTT.

J is TRBJ2-5 and V is TRBV11-2; D is ambiguous. CDR3 length: 14 amino acids. Germline CDR1 reads SGHAT; CDR2 reads FQNNGV. Trimming took 1 base from V and 3 from J, leaving 9 bases between them. The CDR3 here is CASSLGAVKETQYF. The CDR3 nucleotides read TGTGCCAGCAGCTTAGGGGCAGTGAAAGAGACCCAGTACTTC.

V is TRBV2 and J is TRBJ2-5; D remains ambiguous. Near its end, the DNA agrees better with TRBJ2-7, so the J call may be wrong. Looked up from germline, CDR1 is SNHLY and CDR2 is FYNNEI. CDR3 length: 12 amino acids. CDR3 loop: CASSEVPYEQYF. The CDR3, as DNA: TGTGCCAGCAGTGAAGTACCCTACGAGCAGTACTTC.

J is TRBJ2-5 and V is TRBV20-1; no definite D call. The V gene lost 3 bases and the J gene lost 6 bases, with 8 bases spanning the gap. CDR1 DFQATT and CDR2 SNEGSKA come from the germline V gene (reference sequence). The CDR3 consists of 11 residues. In DNA, the CDR3 is TGCAGTGCTAGCGACATGAAGACCCAGTACTTC. Its translation: CSASDMKTQYF.

This clone was detected a few times. This sequence joins TRBV4-1 and TRBJ1-4, with D hard to call. Trimming removed 4 bases at V and 8 bases at J, with 11 bases between. CDR3 length: 13 residues. CDR1 and CDR2 from the germline V gene are MGHRA and YSYEKL. The CDR3 sequence: CASSLAAGEKLFF. The DNA for the CDR3 is TGCGCCAGCAGCCTCGCGGCCGGGGAAAAACTGTTTTTT.

This clone has more than one count but fewer than ten. The genes are TRBV11-2 and TRBJ1-2; 8 bases map to TRBD1. With V trimmed by 1 base and J by 5 bases, 3 bases remained unmatched. This CDR3 comprises 14 residues. Germline V gene data show CDR1 as SGHAT and CDR2 as FQNNGV. Written as DNA, the CDR3 is TGTGCCAGCAGCTTAGTGACAGGGGCGTATGGCTACACCTTC. This translates into CASSLVTGAYGYTF. The entire variable domain, with the rest obtained from reference TRBV11-2 and TRBJ1-2, is as follows: EAGVAQSPRYKIIEKRQSVAFWCNPISGHATLYWYQQILGQGPKLLIQFQNNGVVDDSQLPKDRFSAERLKGVDSTLKIQPAKLEDSAVYLCASSLVTGAYGYTFGSGTRLTVV.

A note on this clone: A read error may produce the germline difference seen at one junction end. The gene calls are TRBV2 and TRBJ2-7; either TRBD1 or TRBD2 may fit D (5 bases each). CDR1 and CDR2 (germline): SNHLY, FYNNEI. The CDR3 runs to 14 residues. The CDR3 reads CANSEGPLLYEQYF. The CDR3 DNA reads as TGTGCCAACAGTGAGGGGCCTCTACTCTACGAGCAGTACTTC. Based on the CDR3 plus reference TRBV2 and TRBJ2-7, the full variable domain is EPEVTQTPSHQVTQMGQEVILRCVPISNHLYFYWYRQILGQKVEFLVSFYNNEISEKSEIFDDQFSVERPDGSNFTLKIRSTKLEDSAMYFCANSEGPLLYEQYFGPGTRLTVT.

The chain carries TRBV9 and TRBJ2-5; D assignment may be TRBD1 or TRBD2 (5 bases each). V was cut by 3 bases and J by 3 bases, with 15 bases left in between. The CDR3 runs to 15 residues. Germline assignment: CDR1 SGDLS and CDR2 YYNGEE. CDR3: CASSDTGTQEETQYF. In DNA, the CDR3 is TGTGCCAGCAGCGATACCGGGACCCAAGAAGAGACCCAGTACTTC.

The sample holds a few counts of this clone. This specimen includes other DNA sequences encoding the same CDR3. This rearrangement joins TRBV4-1 to TRBJ1-6; D is uncertain. This CDR3 spans 14 amino acids. V lost 1 base and J 9 bases, leaving 10 bases between the germline ends. CDR1 and CDR2 from the germline V gene are MGHRA and YSYEKL. The chain's CDR3 is CASSQAGGGSPLHF. In DNA form, the CDR3 reads TGCGCCAGCAGCCAAGCAGGAGGTGGTTCACCCCTCCACTTT.

The genes are TRBV19 and TRBJ1-1; D remains unclear. Looked up from germline, CDR1 is LNHDA and CDR2 is SQIVND (reference sequence). The CDR3 covers 12 residues. Trimming shortened V by 5 bases and J by 3 bases, and 7 bases separated the two germline ends. CDR3 in amino acids: CASSPRYTEAFF. CDR3 DNA sequence: TGTGCCAGTAGTCCCCGGTACACTGAAGCTTTCTTT.

This clone has more than one count but fewer than ten. V and J are TRBV12-5 and TRBJ2-7; the match to TRBD1 covers 11 bases. The junction had 11 bases not matched to a gene; V was cut back by 6 bases and J by 7 bases. The CDR3 length is 15 residues. Germline V gene sequence: CDR1 LGHNT, CDR2 FRNRAP. Written as DNA, the CDR3 is TGTGCTAGTGGCCGATCCGGGACAGGGGGTCGGGAGCAGTACTTC. Protein product: CASGRSGTGGREQYF.

This clone appeared a single time. The V and J genes are TRBV5-5 and TRBJ2-7, with D tentatively TRBD1 or TRBD2 (5 bases each). The CDR3 is 13 residues long. The germline CDR1 and CDR2 sequences are SGHKS and YYEKEE (reference sequence). V lost 4 bases and J 5 bases, leaving 13 bases between the germline ends. CDR3 nucleotide sequence: TGTGCCAGCAGCCCCTCGAGGGGACACGAGCAGTACTTC. Its protein product is CASSPSRGHEQYF.

This clone was observed a few times. This chain links TRBV2 with TRBJ1-5, with D unclear. Germline CDR1 is SNHLY and CDR2 is FYNNEI. V was pared by 6 bases and J by 1 base, with 13 bases between. The CDR3 is 15 residues long. The CDR3 is CASSRGLVSNQPQHF. Written as DNA, the CDR3 is TGTGCCAGCAGCCGCGGCTTGGTAAGCAATCAGCCCCAGCATTTT.

V and J are TRBV7-6 and TRBJ2-3; the match to TRBD2 covers 8 bases. The CDR3 spans 16 residues. The V and J ends lost 5 bases and 0 bases, in that order; junction bases with no gene match: 7. Germline V gives CDR1 SGHVS, CDR2 FNYEAQ. CDR3 in amino acids: CASSPRTSLSTDTQYF. CDR3 sequence (DNA): TGTGCCAGCAGCCCCCGGACTAGCTTGAGCACAGATACGCAGTATTTT.

This rearrangement joins TRBV10-1 to TRBJ2-5; 11 bases fit TRBD1. V lost 3 bases and J lost 4; bases outside the gene matches: 7. CDR1 WNHNN and CDR2 SYGVQD come from the germline V gene (reference sequence). This CDR3 has 16 amino acids. CDR3 protein: CASSESDRGRGETQYF. The CDR3 coding sequence is TGCGCCAGCAGTGAATCGGACAGGGGGCGAGGAGAGACCCAGTACTTC.

V is TRBV15 and J is TRBJ2-7, with 9 bases identical to TRBD1. After removal of 5 bases from V and 6 bases from J, the junction contained 11 bases not matched to a gene. Per the germline V gene, CDR1 is LNHNV and CDR2 is YYDKDF (reference sequence). The CDR3 contains 15 residues. This chain's CDR3 is CATSFDRDRALEQYF. The CDR3 region has the DNA TGTGCCACCAGCTTCGACCGGGACAGGGCTCTCGAGCAGTACTTC.

The rearrangement links TRBV7-3 to TRBJ2-2; TRBD1 is a possible D gene (5 bases). CDR1 and CDR2 from the germline V gene are SGHTA and FQGTGA. There are 14 residues in the CDR3. Trimming left V 5 bases short and J 4 bases short, with 11 bases between. This CDR3 is CASSPQVITGELFF. The CDR3 DNA sequence: TGTGCCAGCAGCCCACAGGTTATCACCGGGGAGCTGTTTTTT.

The chain employs TRBV6-1 and TRBJ1-2; D not resolved. The germline gives CDR1 MNHNS, CDR2 SASEGT. The CDR3 length is 14 residues. With 5 bases removed from V and 4 bases from J, the gap between germline ends came to 14 bases. The CDR3 is CASSSGRAIYGYTF. In DNA, the CDR3 is TGTGCCAGCAGTTCCGGGAGGGCAATCTATGGCTACACCTTC.